Listed here are 24 T cell receptor beta chains from one sample, sequenced in a study of blood T cell repertoires in COVID-19. Assay used: immunoSEQ multiplex PCR; TCRdb lists only in-frame clones, some missing. The sample records 200,000 to 300,000 clones, 83% being singletons. Input material: PBMCs or T cells enriched from blood (not recorded which). These receptors came from a woman aged 40 to 50 who had been exposed to COVID-19.

The rearrangement links TRBV28 to TRBJ1-2; TRBD1 is a possible D gene (6 bases). V was shortened by 5 bases and J by 7 bases, with 20 bases between the two germline ends. CDR3 size: 15 residues. CDR1 MDHEN and CDR2 SYDVKM come from the germline V gene. The CDR3 sequence is CASSRPFGGSGGYTF. The DNA for the CDR3 is TGTGCCAGCAGTAGGCCCTTTGGGGGCTCGGGTGGCTACACCTTC.

The gene calls are TRBV4-2 and TRBJ2-7, with 7 bases matching TRBD1. This CDR3 contains 15 residues. CDR1 LGHNA and CDR2 YNFKEQ come from the germline V gene. Losses at the gene ends were 0 bases for V and 4 bases for J; bases not matched to a gene: 6. Here the CDR3 DNA reads TGTGCCAGCAGCCAAGATTGGGGGACAGAATACGAGCAGTACTTC. It translates to CASSQDWGTEYEQYF.

This chain joins TRBV9 and TRBJ1-2; no reliable D call. Between the trimmed V and J ends, which lost 0 bases and 1 base, there was a span of 16 bases. The germline CDR1 and CDR2 sequences are SGDLS and YYNGEE. The CDR3 spans 17 residues. CDR3 sequence reads: CASSVEAIGEFNYGYTF. CDR3 DNA: TGTGCCAGCAGCGTAGAGGCCATCGGGGAATTTAACTATGGCTACACCTTC.

The table lists this clone with many counts. The J gene is TRBJ1-5, the V gene TRBV3-1 (or the pseudogene TRBV3-2); 8 bases match TRBD1. Germline V gene sequence: CDR1 LGHDT, CDR2 YNNKEL (reference sequence). J gave up 4 bases and V 4 bases, and 6 bases lay outside the gene matches. The CDR3 length is 15 residues. CDR3 region: CASSPGTGGNQPQHF. The CDR3 region has the DNA TGTGCCAGCAGCCCCGGGACAGGCGGGAATCAGCCCCAGCATTTT.

The rearrangement links TRBV29-1 to TRBJ1-1, with D hard to call. The germline CDR1 and CDR2 sequences are SQVTM and ANQGSEA. This CDR3 contains 15 residues. Trimming left V 5 bases short and J 1 base short, with 17 bases between. CDR3 residues: CSVLKGASSNTEAFF. The CDR3 nucleotides read TGCAGCGTTTTGAAGGGAGCCAGCTCGAACACTGAAGCTTTCTTT.

This chain uses TRBV9 with TRBJ2-4; TRBD2 matches 13 bases. Germline V gene data show CDR1 as SGDLS and CDR2 as YYNGEE. The CDR3 runs to 19 residues. The V gene end was trimmed by 0 bases and the J gene end by 0 bases; junction bases not matched to a gene: 6. For the CDR3, the DNA is TGTGCCAGCAGCGTAGGAACTAGCGGGGGGGATCTAGCCAAAAACATTCAGTACTTC. Residues: CASSVGTSGGDLAKNIQYF.

The chain couples TRBV6-1 to TRBJ1-4; D possibly corresponds to TRBD1 (5 bases). Trimming took 1 base from V and 11 from J, leaving 17 bases between them. Per the germline V gene, CDR1 is MNHNS and CDR2 is SASEGT. The CDR3 totals 15 residues. Here the CDR3 reads CASSEGRGLARKLFF. The CDR3 bases are TGTGCCAGCAGTGAAGGGAGGGGTCTAGCGAGGAAACTGTTTTTT.

This sequence joins TRBV9 and TRBJ2-2, with D possibly matching TRBD1 (5 bases). From germline, CDR1 is SGDLS and CDR2 YYNGEE. V lost 0 bases to trimming and J lost 6 bases, with 9 bases between them. The CDR3 covers 14 residues. DNA of the CDR3: TGTGCCAGCAGCGTAGTCACAGGCGCCGGGGAGCTGTTTTTT. Protein sequence: CASSVVTGAGELFF.

This chain links TRBV9 with TRBJ1-6; 11 nucleotides agree with TRBD1. The ends lost 4 bases at V and 11 bases at J; junction bases unmatched: 8. The germline V gene encodes CDR1 SGDLS and CDR2 YYNGEE. The CDR3 has 15 amino acids. The DNA for the CDR3 is TGTGCCAGCAGCCCTCAGGACAGGGGGCAAACACCCCTCCACTTT. Amino acid sequence: CASSPQDRGQTPLHF.

A few counts support this clone. The chain uses TRBV5-1 and TRBJ2-2; 10 positions agree with TRBD1. From germline, CDR1 is SGHRS and CDR2 YFSETQ. V lost 6 bases and J lost 3; bases outside the gene matches: 11. This CDR3 has 17 residues. The CDR3 region has the DNA TGCGCCAGCACCCTACGACAGGGGGCCCCTTACACCGGGGAGCTGTTTTTT. Translating it yields CASTLRQGAPYTGELFF.

This rearrangement joins TRBV11-2 to TRBJ1-4, with TRBD1 matching 9 bases. Germline CDR1 reads SGHAT; CDR2 reads FQNNGV. The CDR3 length is 19 residues. J lost 0 bases, V lost 7 bases, and 15 bases had no gene match. The CDR3 sequence is CASTLRAGQGSPTNEKLFF. The CDR3 coding sequence is TGTGCCAGCACCCTACGGGCAGGACAGGGGTCTCCAACTAATGAAAAACTGTTTTTT.

This chain uses TRBV29-1 with TRBJ2-2, with no clear D. The germline V gene has CDR1 SQVTM and CDR2 ANQGSEA. CDR3 length: 11 residues. Trimming took 2 bases from V and 5 from J, leaving 3 bases between them. CDR3 residues: CSVERTGELFF. CDR3 nucleotide sequence: TGCAGCGTTGAACGGACCGGGGAGCTGTTTTTT.

The chain is built from TRBV3-1 (or the pseudogene TRBV3-2) and TRBJ1-4, with no clear D. This CDR3 comprises 15 residues. In germline, CDR1 is LGHDT, CDR2 YNNKEL (reference sequence). Trimming took 2 bases from V and 5 from J, leaving 12 bases between them. CDR3 DNA sequence: TGTGCCAGCAGCCAATATTTAACAGAAAATGAAAAACTGTTTTTT. Translation gives CASSQYLTENEKLFF.

The chain recombines TRBV11-2 with TRBJ1-2, with a tentative D call TRBD1 (5 bases). Germline CDR1 and CDR2: SGHAT and FQNNGV. The V gene lost 5 bases and the J gene lost 3 bases, with 7 bases spanning the gap. This CDR3 is built from 12 residues. Written as DNA, the CDR3 is TGTGCCAGCAGCCCGACAGACTATGGCTACACCTTC. Protein product: CASSPTDYGYTF.

The V and J genes are TRBV4-3 and TRBJ1-1, with a weak D call TRBD1 (5 bases). Germline V gene data show CDR1 as LGHNA and CDR2 as YSLEER. Trimming left V 4 bases short and J 1 base short, with 7 bases between. The CDR3 has 13 amino acids. This CDR3 is CASSPGGNTEAFF. Written as DNA, the CDR3 is TGCGCCAGCAGCCCCGGGGGGAACACTGAAGCTTTCTTT.

The chain uses TRBV28 and TRBJ1-5; D is possibly TRBD1 (5 bases). Germline V gives CDR1 MDHEN, CDR2 SYDVKM. Trimming left V 2 bases short and J 1 base short, with 15 bases between. This CDR3 region has 17 residues. The DNA for the CDR3 is TGTGCCAGCAGTTTAGACGAGGACAAAATGAGCAATCAGCCCCAGCATTTT. Its protein product is CASSLDEDKMSNQPQHF.

In this sample, this clone turned up once. The V and J genes are TRBV5-4 and TRBJ2-1, with TRBD2 matching over 12 bases. This CDR3 has 16 residues. Germline trimming cut 4 bases from V and 8 bases from J; bases unmatched to any gene: 10. Germline assignment: CDR1 SGHNT and CDR2 YYREEE (reference sequence). In DNA, the CDR3 is TGTGCCAGCAGCACGACTAGCGGGGGACCGAAGGATGAGCAGTTCTTC. Translated: CASSTTSGGPKDEQFF.

This sequence joins TRBV7-6 and TRBJ2-2; D may be TRBD1 (5 bases). The V and J ends lost 4 bases and 3 bases respectively, with 12 bases between them. Germline CDR1 and CDR2: SGHVS and FNYEAQ. The CDR3 is made up of 15 amino acids. CDR3 residues: CASSSPAGYTGELFF. The DNA for the CDR3 is TGTGCCAGCAGCTCTCCAGCAGGGTACACCGGGGAGCTGTTTTTT.

The rearrangement links TRBV9 to TRBJ1-1; the D gene is possibly TRBD1 (6 bases). Germline V lookup: CDR1 SGDLS, CDR2 YYNGEE. V lost 0 bases to trimming and J lost 4 bases, with 16 bases between them. The CDR3 is made up of 16 amino acids. This CDR3 is CASSVATGGLSTEAFF. The DNA for the CDR3 is TGTGCCAGCAGCGTAGCTACGGGGGGGCTGAGCACTGAAGCTTTCTTT.

The chain is built from TRBV19 and TRBJ1-5, with 8 nucleotides matching TRBD1. Unmatched junction bases numbered 8, after V lost 7 bases and J lost 3 bases. The length of the CDR3 is 15 residues. The germline V gene encodes CDR1 LNHDA and CDR2 SQIVND (reference sequence). This CDR3 is CASTYTGGNNQPQHF. Here the CDR3 DNA reads TGTGCCAGTACCTATACAGGGGGAAACAATCAGCCCCAGCATTTT.

The V gene is TRBV9, the J gene TRBJ1-3, with D uncertain. The V and J ends lost 4 bases and 11 bases respectively, with 13 bases between them. This CDR3 region has 12 residues. Germline CDR1 reads SGDLS; CDR2 reads YYNGEE. The CDR3 sequence: CASSPPGQAIYF. The CDR3 region has the DNA TGTGCCAGCAGCCCCCCCGGCCAGGCCATATATTTT. The full variable domain, in which reference TRBV9 and TRBJ1-3 provide the parts outside the CDR3, is DSGVTQTPKHLITATGQRVTLRCSPRSGDLSVYWYQQSLDQGLQFLIQYYNGEERAKGNILERFSAQQFPDLHSELNLSSLELGDSALYFCASSPPGQAIYFGEGSWLTVV.

The chain combines TRBV28 with TRBJ1-5, with D possibly matching TRBD1 (6 bases). This CDR3 comprises 15 residues. Trimming removed 3 bases at V and 5 bases at J, with 14 bases between. Per the germline V gene, CDR1 is MDHEN and CDR2 is SYDVKM. This CDR3 reads CASSFGAGAYQPQHF. DNA for the CDR3: TGTGCCAGCAGTTTTGGTGCAGGGGCCTATCAGCCCCAGCATTTT.

The chain links TRBV9 to TRBJ2-2; D is ambiguous. CDR1 and CDR2 (germline): SGDLS, YYNGEE. V lost 4 bases to trimming and J lost 6 bases, with 13 bases between them. CDR3 length equals 14 residues. Written as DNA, the CDR3 is TGTGCCAGCAGCCCCCCCAGTCTCCCCGGGGAGCTGTTTTTT. Amino acids: CASSPPSLPGELFF.

V usage is TRBV5-6 and J usage is TRBJ1-2, with D unclear. This CDR3 is 14 amino acids long. V gave up 1 base and J gave up 4 bases, with 11 bases separating them. The germline V gene encodes CDR1 SGHDT and CDR2 YYEEEE. CDR3 sequence reads: CASSLRGRGYGYTF. The CDR3 DNA sequence: TGTGCCAGCAGCTTGAGAGGGCGCGGCTATGGCTACACCTTC.